These 21 T cell receptor beta chains came from one sample sequenced in a study of blood T cell repertoires in COVID-19. Repertoires were generated with immunoSEQ multiplex PCR, while TCRdb's copy carries only in-frame clones and drops some. Here the sample spans about 210,000 clones, 86% being singletons. Material for sequencing was PBMCs or T cells enriched from blood (not recorded which). Receptors originate from a man in his forties with acute COVID-19.

This chain joins TRBV19 and TRBJ2-7; 7 bases fit TRBD1. Per the germline V gene, CDR1 is LNHDA and CDR2 is SQIVND (reference sequence). The V segment lost 8 bases and the J segment 0 bases; nucleotides outside the gene matches: 4. The CDR3 sequence is 13 residues long. CDR3 protein: CASSRDSSYEQYF. The CDR3 DNA sequence: TGTGCCAGTTCCCGGGACAGCTCCTACGAGCAGTACTTC.

This chain uses TRBV29-1 with TRBJ2-3; D perhaps matches TRBD2 (7 bases). Germline CDR1 reads SQVTM; CDR2 reads ANQGSEA. The CDR3 runs to 15 residues. The V gene lost 4 bases and the J gene lost 0 bases, with 14 bases spanning the gap. CDR3 amino acids: CSVGRGGLSTDTQYF. The CDR3 DNA follows: TGCAGCGTTGGGAGGGGGGGCCTAAGCACAGATACGCAGTATTTT.

In regard to this clone: At one end the junction does not follow the germline gene, possibly because of a read error. V usage is TRBV7-7 and J usage is TRBJ2-5, with 8 positions matching TRBD2. The CDR3 runs to 17 residues. Per the germline V gene, CDR1 is SSHAT and CDR2 is FNYEAQ (reference sequence). CDR3 region: CASSLVVTSVLGETQYF. As DNA, the CDR3 is TGTGCTAGCAGCTTAGTTGTGACTAGCGTACTTGGGGAGACCCAGTACTTC.

The chain uses TRBV5-5 and TRBJ1-2; D gene ambiguous. Trimming took 1 base from V and 0 from J, leaving 7 bases between them. This CDR3 is built from 14 residues. Germline CDR1 and CDR2: SGHKS and YYEKEE (reference sequence). The CDR3 reads CASSLNRANYGYTF. CDR3 bases: TGTGCCAGCAGCTTGAACAGAGCTAACTATGGCTACACCTTC.

This rearrangement joins TRBV7-3 to TRBJ2-1; 7 bases are shared with TRBD2. Germline V CDR1 and CDR2: SGHTA, FQGTGA. J lost 9 bases, V lost 2 bases, and 10 bases had no gene match. This CDR3 spans 15 amino acids. CDR3: CASSLSTSVGGEQFF. The CDR3 nucleotides read TGTGCCAGCAGCTTATCCACTAGCGTTGGTGGTGAGCAGTTCTTC.

V gene TRBV4-1 combines with J gene TRBJ2-5, with 7 positions matching TRBD1. Germline V gives CDR1 MGHRA, CDR2 YSYEKL. The CDR3 sequence is 14 residues long. J gave up 2 bases and V 2 bases, and 2 bases lay outside the gene matches. CDR3 sequence (DNA): TGCGCCAGCAGCCAAAGGGGACAGCAAGAGACCCAGTACTTC. Protein sequence: CASSQRGQQETQYF.

The rearrangement uses TRBV27 and TRBJ2-1; the match to TRBD2 covers 10 bases. This CDR3 contains 17 residues. V shed 2 bases and J 6 bases; nucleotides not matched to a gene: 10. The germline V gene encodes CDR1 MNHEY and CDR2 SMNVEV (reference sequence). CDR3 residues: CASSLSRSSGSGNEQFF. CDR3 in DNA: TGTGCCAGCAGTTTAAGCCGATCTAGCGGGAGTGGCAATGAGCAGTTCTTC.

V is TRBV19 and J is TRBJ1-2; maybe TRBD1 (6 bases). Germline CDR1 reads LNHDA; CDR2 reads SQIVND (reference sequence). The CDR3 covers 15 residues. Trimming pared 1 base from V and 5 bases from J, leaving 14 bases between. The CDR3 is CASSIGDTGGYGYTF. In nucleotides, the CDR3 is TGTGCCAGTAGTATAGGGGACACAGGCGGGTATGGCTACACCTTC.

V is TRBV11-2 and J is TRBJ2-7; 10 positions match TRBD1. The CDR3 runs to 14 residues. Trimming removed 8 bases from V and 5 bases from J; junction bases left unmatched: 9. CDR1 is SGHAT and CDR2 is FQNNGV in the germline V gene. The CDR3 spells CASGRQGAMNEQYF. The DNA for the CDR3 is TGTGCCAGCGGCAGACAGGGGGCGATGAACGAGCAGTACTTC.

This chain links TRBV28 with TRBJ1-5, with 7 bases that match TRBD1. Germline values: CDR1 MDHEN, CDR2 SYDVKM. The CDR3 is 16 amino acids. The ends lost 5 bases at V and 5 bases at J; junction bases unmatched: 12. The CDR3 coding sequence is TGTGCCAGCAGTACTCTTGACAGGGCAGCCCATCAGCCCCAGCATTTT. Amino acid sequence: CASSTLDRAAHQPQHF.

The CDR3 coding sequence is TGTGCCTGGAGACCGGGATTTTTGGCTGAAGCTTTCTTT. Its translation is CAWRPGFLAEAFF. The chain joins TRBV30 to TRBJ1-1; unclear D gene. This CDR3 is built from 13 residues. The germline gives CDR1 GTSNPN, CDR2 SVGIG (reference sequence). Between the trimmed V and J ends, which lost 3 bases and 6 bases, there was a span of 14 bases.

The chain has TRBV6-6 and TRBJ2-7, with D unresolved. The CDR3 totals 13 residues. Trimming stripped 5 bases from V and 3 bases from J, with 11 bases between. CDR1 MNHNY and CDR2 SVGAGI come from the germline V gene (reference sequence). CDR3 region: CASSNGALYEQYF. DNA of the CDR3: TGTGCCAGCAGTAACGGTGCGCTCTACGAGCAGTACTTC.

CDR3 sequence: CASSLAGVGQNTEAFF. The CDR3, as DNA: TGTGCCAGCAGCCTGGCGGGGGTCGGCCAGAACACTGAAGCTTTCTTT. The chain joins TRBV27 to TRBJ1-1, with D possibly matching TRBD1 (5 bases). The CDR3 loop spans 16 amino acids. Germline loops: CDR1 MNHEY, CDR2 SMNVEV (reference sequence). Trimming stripped 6 bases from V and 1 base from J, with 18 bases between.

V usage is TRBV7-8 and J usage is TRBJ1-2; weak D call: TRBD1 (6 bases). The CDR3 spans 13 residues. With 7 bases removed from V and 6 bases from J, the gap between germline ends came to 15 bases. Looked up from germline, CDR1 is SGHVS and CDR2 is FQNEAQ. The CDR3 DNA is TGTGCCAGCATCCCCGCAGGGGTGGATGGCTACACCTTC. It is translated as CASIPAGVDGYTF.

The chain has TRBV13 and TRBJ1-5; D is possibly TRBD1 (5 bases). Germline V CDR1 and CDR2: PRHDT, FYEKMQ (reference sequence). V dropped 3 bases and J dropped 4 bases, with 16 bases sitting between them. This CDR3 contains 16 residues. CDR3 bases: TGTGCCAGCAGCTTGGCGGGAGGGGAAGGAAATCAGCCCCAGCATTTT. It is translated as CASSLAGGEGNQPQHF. Full variable domain (remainder filled in from reference TRBV13 and TRBJ1-5): AAGVIQSPRHLIKEKRETATLKCYPIPRHDTVYWYQQGPGQDPQFLISFYEKMQSDKGSIPDRFSAQQFSDYHSELNMSSLELGDSALYFCASSLAGGEGNQPQHFGDGTRLSIL.

The rearrangement links TRBV5-1 to TRBJ2-7, with a weak D call TRBD2 (6 bases). Trimming stripped 2 bases from V and 7 bases from J, with 19 bases between. Germline CDR1 is SGHRS and CDR2 is YFSETQ. CDR3 length: 15 residues. The CDR3 DNA reads TGCGCCAGCAGCTTCATCGACGGGGGAGCCTGGGAGCAGTACTTC. Protein sequence: CASSFIDGGAWEQYF.

This clone is judged medium-sized (0.01 to 0.1%). The gene calls are TRBV18 and TRBJ2-1; TRBD2 matches at 12 bases. Germline assignment: CDR1 KGHSH and CDR2 LQKENI. The CDR3 contains 15 residues. J was trimmed by 6 bases and V by 3 bases; bases with no gene match: 3. The CDR3 DNA sequence: TGTGCCAGCTCACCGGTGACTAGCGGGAGCAATGAGCAGTTCTTC. Amino acids: CASSPVTSGSNEQFF.

V is TRBV6-1 and J is TRBJ1-1; 10 nucleotides agree with TRBD1. The ends lost 3 bases at V and 1 base at J; junction bases unmatched: 8. The germline gives CDR1 MNHNS, CDR2 SASEGT. The CDR3 sequence is 17 residues long. The CDR3: CASSDRDRGFSNTEAFF. CDR3 in DNA: TGTGCCAGCAGTGACCGGGACAGGGGATTTTCGAACACTGAAGCTTTCTTT.

A single count supports this clone. This chain joins TRBV5-4 and TRBJ2-1; 9 bases line up with TRBD1. After removal of 3 bases from V and 8 bases from J, the junction contained 0 bases not matched to a gene. The CDR3 loop spans 12 amino acids. Looked up from germline, CDR1 is SGHNT and CDR2 is YYREEE (reference sequence). The CDR3 loop reads CASSWTGDEQFF. CDR3 coding DNA: TGTGCCAGCAGCTGGACAGGGGATGAGCAGTTCTTC.

The chain combines TRBV4-2 with TRBJ2-3, with D perhaps matching TRBD2 (5 bases). V was shortened by 0 bases and J by 2 bases, with 6 bases between the two germline ends. The CDR3 sequence is 14 residues long. Germline V CDR1 and CDR2: LGHNA, YNFKEQ. The CDR3 region is CASSQEGLTDTQYF. CDR3 DNA sequence: TGTGCCAGCAGCCAAGAAGGACTCACAGATACGCAGTATTTT.

The genes are TRBV28 and TRBJ1-5; a weak D match, TRBD1 (6 bases). Trimming removed 7 bases at V and 9 bases at J, with 22 bases between. In germline, CDR1 is MDHEN, CDR2 SYDVKM. CDR3 size: 15 residues. CDR3 in DNA: TGTGCCAGCATTACCGGGACCTGGGCCAGGGGGCCCCAGCATTTT. This codes for CASITGTWARGPQHF.